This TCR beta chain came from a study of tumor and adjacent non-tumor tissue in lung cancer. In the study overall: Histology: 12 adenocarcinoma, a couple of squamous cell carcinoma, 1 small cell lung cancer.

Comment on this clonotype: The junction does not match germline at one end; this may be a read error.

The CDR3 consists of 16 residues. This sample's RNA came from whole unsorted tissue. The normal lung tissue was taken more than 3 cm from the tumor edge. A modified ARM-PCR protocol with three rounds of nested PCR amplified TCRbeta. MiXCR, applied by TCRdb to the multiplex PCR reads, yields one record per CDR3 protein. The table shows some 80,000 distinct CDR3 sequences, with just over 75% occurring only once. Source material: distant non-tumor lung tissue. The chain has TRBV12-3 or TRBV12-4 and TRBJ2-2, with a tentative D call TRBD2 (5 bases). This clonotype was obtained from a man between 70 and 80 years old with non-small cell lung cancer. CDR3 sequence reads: CASSLIPGLSAGELLF. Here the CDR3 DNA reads TGTGCCAGCAGTTTAATTCCGGGATTGTCTGCCGGGGAGCTGTTATTT.